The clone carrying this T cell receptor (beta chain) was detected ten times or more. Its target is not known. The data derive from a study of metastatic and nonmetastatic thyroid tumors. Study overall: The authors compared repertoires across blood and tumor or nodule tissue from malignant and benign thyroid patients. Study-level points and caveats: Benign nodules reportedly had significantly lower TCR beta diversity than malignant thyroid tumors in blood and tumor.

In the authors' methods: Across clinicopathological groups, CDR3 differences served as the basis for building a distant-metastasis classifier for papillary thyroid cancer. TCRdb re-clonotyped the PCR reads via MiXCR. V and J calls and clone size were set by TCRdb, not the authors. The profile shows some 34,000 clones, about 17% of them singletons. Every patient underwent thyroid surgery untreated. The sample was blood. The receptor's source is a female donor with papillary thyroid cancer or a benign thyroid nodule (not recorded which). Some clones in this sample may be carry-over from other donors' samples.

CDR3 nucleotides: TGTGCCAGCAGCGTAGTCCCCGTCCCCACAGAGACCCAGTACTTC. Amino acid sequence: CASSVVPVPTETQYF. The gene calls are TRBV9 and TRBJ2-5; unclear D gene. CDR1 is SGDLS, CDR2 YYNGEE, per germline. The V gene lost 0 bases and the J gene lost 4 bases, with 13 bases spanning the gap. The CDR3 runs 15 residues.